These 4 T cell receptor beta chains share one sample of origin, sequenced in a study of T cells after yellow fever vaccination. TCRdb re-called the 5' RACE reads through MiXCR, storing one row per CDR3 protein. The table has about 360,000 distinct CDR3 sequences, more than 5.5% seen once. The sample here was PBMCs, taken 5 days after the yellow fever booster vaccination. The receptors were gathered from a young man who received the YFV17D yellow fever vaccine.

This clonotype came up many times. CDR3 sequence reads: CASSRGGAYEQYF. CDR3 DNA sequence: TGCGCCAGCAGTCGGGGAGGGGCGTACGAGCAGTACTTC. The rearrangement uses TRBV5-1 and TRBJ2-7; 7 bases match TRBD2. The CDR3 covers 13 residues. The ends lost 5 bases at V and 4 bases at J; junction bases unmatched: 6. Per germline, CDR1 SGHRS and CDR2 YFSETQ.

This clonotype has more than one count but fewer than ten. V is TRBV5-1 and J is TRBJ2-1; 8 positions agree with TRBD1. The ends lost 4 bases at V and 2 bases at J; junction bases unmatched: 5. The CDR3 has 15 amino acids. Germline V gives CDR1 SGHRS, CDR2 YFSETQ. CDR3 region: CASSAGQGTYNEQFF. The DNA of the CDR3 is TGCGCCAGCAGCGCTGGACAGGGAACCTACAATGAGCAGTTCTTC.

At least ten counts were recorded for this clonotype. The chain carries TRBV14 and TRBJ2-3; no clear D. The CDR3 is made up of 16 amino acids. The germline V gene encodes CDR1 SGHDN and CDR2 FVKESK. V shed 0 bases and J shed 6 bases, with 16 bases lying between them. In nucleotides, the CDR3 is TGTGCCAGCAGCCAAGACGTGGGAAAGGTTTCGGATACGCAGTATTTT. Translating it yields CASSQDVGKVSDTQYF.

This clonotype was seen repeatedly, ten times or more. The J gene is TRBJ2-1, the V gene TRBV7-2, with a possible D match to TRBD2 (5 bases). The CDR3 is made up of 13 amino acids. Germline assignment: CDR1 SGHTA and CDR2 FQGNSA. V was shortened by 2 bases and J by 7 bases, with 9 bases between the two germline ends. CDR3 DNA: TGTGCCAGCAGCTTACGACGGGATAATGAGCAGTTCTTC. Encoded protein: CASSLRRDNEQFF.